This TCR beta chain was profiled in a study of blood T cell repertoires in COVID-19. Study-wide context: The analysed material was cDNA or gDNA that came from T cells, B-cell-depleted T cells, or PBMCs.

Some clones are missing from TCRdb's copy, which holds only in-frame ones; the method was immunoSEQ multiplex PCR. The repertoire holds almost 500,000 clones, with around 85% as singletons. This CDR3 spans 15 amino acids. V was pared by 3 bases and J by 9 bases, with 10 bases of the junction left unmatched. Germline loops: CDR1 KGHSH, CDR2 LQKENI. The sequence came from a woman aged 60-75 years who had recovered from COVID-19. Input material: PBMCs or T cells enriched from blood (not recorded which). The V and J genes are TRBV18 and TRBJ2-3; 9 nucleotides align to TRBD1. The CDR3 DNA follows: TGTGCCAGCTCACCGGGTCACAGGGGGCGCGAGACGCAGTATTTT. Translation gives CASSPGHRGRETQYF.